Sequencing of this T cell receptor beta chain was carried out in a study of blood T cell repertoires in COVID-19. Study background: Sites across the United States, Italy and Spain contributed samples from acute and convalescent COVID-19.

The table came from immunoSEQ multiplex PCR; TCRdb's copy has only in-frame clones and leaves some out. This sample yields approximately 160,000 clones, of which approximately 85% are seen a single time; 11% belongs to the top ten. The ends lost 8 bases at V and 1 base at J; junction bases unmatched: 6. CDR1 MDHEN and CDR2 SYDVKM come from the germline V gene. This CDR3 is built from 14 residues. Sequences were obtained from peripheral blood. The TCR was taken from a man in his sixties with active or convalescent COVID-19. The chain combines TRBV28 with TRBJ2-7, with TRBD1 matching 9 bases. CDR3 DNA: TGTGCCAGCCTAACAGGGGGCCGTTCCTACGAGCAGTACTTC. This codes for CASLTGGRSYEQYF.